The next 22 T cell receptor beta chains were all read from a single sample in a study of cytomegalovirus exposure and HLA in healthy donors (dated by TCRdb to about 2017). The library was produced with the immunoSEQ multiplex PCR assay. For the multiplex PCR, a mixture combining 60 forward primers for TCR Vbeta segments and 13 reverse primers for TCR Jbeta segments was used. Entries here come from immuneACCESS through TCRdb and include only in-frame sequences with V and J called. Some clones fail to appear in such tables; in the studies checked, an unresolved V gene covers under half of the shortfall, and the cause of the remainder is unknown. Here the sample has 64,000 or so clones; 70% occur a single time. Around 9.7% of the sample comes from the top ten. Sequencing used PBMCs. The receptors originated from a woman in her fifties or sixties in good health and CMV-seropositive.

The rearrangement joins TRBV5-8 to TRBJ1-2; D might be TRBD1 (6 bases). Germline CDR1 is SGHTS and CDR2 is YDEGEE. Trimming stripped 1 base from V and 8 bases from J, with 9 bases between. CDR3 length: 12 residues. CDR3 in amino acids: CASSLSGVGYTF. The CDR3 DNA is TGTGCCAGCAGCTTGTCAGGGGTGGGCTACACCTTC.

This chain connects TRBV10-3 to TRBJ2-7; D possibly corresponds to TRBD1 (6 bases). V lost 6 bases to trimming and J lost 5 bases, with 17 bases between them. CDR3 length equals 14 residues. The germline V gene encodes CDR1 ENHRY and CDR2 SYGVKD. The CDR3 is CAIRGTGTFNEQYF. CDR3 in DNA: TGTGCCATCAGGGGAACAGGGACGTTCAACGAGCAGTACTTC.

This chain joins TRBV19 and TRBJ2-3; a possible D gene is TRBD1 (6 bases). The V end lost 6 bases, the J end lost 4 bases, and 14 bases lay between the germline ends. The CDR3 loop spans 14 amino acids. The germline V gene encodes CDR1 LNHDA and CDR2 SQIVND (reference sequence). In DNA form, the CDR3 reads TGTGCCAGTAGGACGGACAGCCAGGCAGATACGCAGTATTTT. This encodes CASRTDSQADTQYF.

This clone was picked up a small number of times. The V and J genes are TRBV6-5 and TRBJ2-7; 7 bases line up with TRBD1. Unmatched junction bases numbered 8, after V lost 6 bases and J lost 3 bases. The CDR3 runs to 14 residues. CDR1 and CDR2 (germline): MNHEY, SVGAGI. CDR3 bases: TGTGCCAGCAGCCCCCGGGACAGAGTCTACGAGCAGTACTTC. This encodes CASSPRDRVYEQYF.

V is TRBV5-5 and J is TRBJ1-2, with 8 bases lining up with TRBD1. Germline CDR1 is SGHKS and CDR2 is YYEKEE (reference sequence). The J segment lost 8 bases and the V segment lost 0 bases, leaving 12 bases of the junction unmatched. This CDR3 is 16 amino acids long. This CDR3 reads CASSLVVGQGGDGYTF. The CDR3 region has the DNA TGTGCCAGCAGCTTGGTCGTAGGACAGGGCGGCGACGGCTACACCTTC.

V gene TRBV27 combines with J gene TRBJ1-2; D gene uncertain. The germline V and J ends were trimmed by 6 bases and 8 bases, with 16 bases remaining between them. The CDR3 length is 13 residues. Germline CDR1 MNHEY, CDR2 SMNVEV (reference sequence). Written as DNA, the CDR3 is TGTGCCAGCAGCCCCGCTATTCTGTTAGGCTACACCTTC. It is translated as CASSPAILLGYTF.

V is TRBV6-5 and J is TRBJ1-4; 10 bases fit TRBD1. V lost 2 bases and J lost 10; bases outside the gene matches: 7. CDR1 and CDR2 from the germline V gene are MNHEY and SVGAGI. The CDR3 spans 15 residues. CDR3 coding DNA: TGTGCCAGCAGTTACATTGGGACAGGGGCATCAAAACTGTTTTTT. It encodes CASSYIGTGASKLFF.

This rearrangement joins TRBV7-9 to TRBJ2-2; tentatively, D is TRBD1 (5 bases). V was clipped by 1 base and J by 2 bases, with 8 bases between them. Germline V gives CDR1 SEHNR, CDR2 FQNEAQ (reference sequence). The CDR3 runs to 15 residues. CDR3 sequence reads: CASSLGQINTGELFF. In DNA, the CDR3 is TGTGCCAGCAGCTTAGGACAGATCAACACCGGGGAGCTGTTTTTT.

CDR3 nucleotide sequence: TGTGCCAGCCAAATCGACAGGGAAAGCAATCAGCCCCAGCATTTT. This encodes CASQIDRESNQPQHF. The V call is TRBV28, the J call TRBJ1-5, with 7 bases fitting TRBD1. Germline V gene sequence: CDR1 MDHEN, CDR2 SYDVKM. CDR3 length: 15 amino acids. The V gene end was trimmed by 8 bases and the J gene end by 1 base; junction bases not matched to a gene: 8.

The chain uses TRBV6-1 and TRBJ2-7; TRBD2 is a possible D gene (6 bases). Trimming cost V 3 bases and J 4 bases, with 16 bases left between them. The germline V gene has CDR1 MNHNS and CDR2 SASEGT. The CDR3 covers 15 residues. The CDR3, as DNA: TGTGCCAGCAGTGACAGACTAGTTTTTAATTACGAGCAGTACTTC. Translated, it gives CASSDRLVFNYEQYF.

This clone was seen once. This chain links TRBV7-9 with TRBJ1-2, with TRBD1 matching 10 bases. The CDR3 spans 14 residues. CDR1 is SEHNR, CDR2 FQNEAQ, per germline (reference sequence). Germline trimming cut 4 bases from V and 6 bases from J; bases unmatched to any gene: 5. The CDR3 spells CASSSRQGADGYTF. The CDR3 DNA reads as TGTGCCAGCAGCTCCCGACAGGGGGCAGATGGCTACACCTTC.

The chain recombines TRBV9 with TRBJ2-1, with a weak D call TRBD2 (5 bases). V was cut by 6 bases and J by 5 bases, with 9 bases left in between. The germline V gene has CDR1 SGDLS and CDR2 YYNGEE. The CDR3 is 12 residues long. For the CDR3, the DNA is TGTGCCAGCACTCGGGATAACAATGAGCAGTTCTTC. It codes for CASTRDNNEQFF. The variable domain in full, with the rest retrieved from reference TRBV9 and TRBJ2-1, is DSGVTQTPKHLITATGQRVTLRCSPRSGDLSVYWYQQSLDQGLQFLIQYYNGEERAKGNILERFSAQQFPDLHSELNLSSLELGDSALYFCASTRDNNEQFFGPGTRLTVL.

This clone has just a few counts. The chain couples TRBV5-1 to TRBJ2-7; D is unresolved. The CDR3 consists of 13 residues. Germline V gene sequence: CDR1 SGHRS, CDR2 YFSETQ. V was shortened by 7 bases and J by 3 bases, with 14 bases between the two germline ends. CDR3 loop: CASQASANYEQYF. The CDR3 nucleotides are TGCGCCAGCCAGGCGTCGGCGAACTACGAGCAGTACTTC.

This chain uses TRBV5-4 with TRBJ1-2, with 8 bases matching TRBD1. V was pared by 3 bases and J by 3 bases, with 4 bases of the junction left unmatched. Germline assignment: CDR1 SGHNT and CDR2 YYREEE (reference sequence). The CDR3 length is 14 residues. The CDR3 here is CASSSQGADYGYTF. CDR3 coding DNA: TGTGCCAGCAGCTCTCAGGGGGCTGACTATGGCTACACCTTC.

V gene TRBV28 combines with J gene TRBJ1-5; D gene ambiguous. Trimming took off 10 bases at V and 6 bases at J, with 16 bases between the two ends. The CDR3 runs 13 residues. CDR1 is MDHEN and CDR2 is SYDVKM in the germline V gene. Written as DNA, the CDR3 is TGTGCCATCCTCCCTCCATCGGGTCAGCCCCAGCATTTT. Protein sequence: CAILPPSGQPQHF.

The sample holds many counts of this clone. Other DNA sequences in this specimen translate into the identical CDR3. CDR3 sequence reads: CASSPTGRGEQYF. DNA of the CDR3: TGTGCCAGCAGCCCGACAGGTCGGGGCGAGCAGTACTTC. The rearrangement uses TRBV6-1 and TRBJ2-7; the D gene is possibly TRBD1 (6 bases). Germline lookup yields CDR1 MNHNS and CDR2 SASEGT. CDR3 length: 13 amino acids. Trimming took 6 bases from V and 6 from J, leaving 15 bases between them.

The rearrangement uses TRBV7-9 and TRBJ1-6, with 8 positions matching TRBD1. The CDR3 loop spans 15 amino acids. V trimming: 4 bases; J trimming: 12 bases; junction bases outside the gene matches: 11. From germline, CDR1 is SEHNR and CDR2 FQNEAQ (reference sequence). The CDR3 DNA sequence: TGTGCCAGCAGCTGGACCACCGGACAGGGTGAACCCCTCCACTTT. Residues: CASSWTTGQGEPLHF.

This chain connects TRBV4-2 to TRBJ2-1, with D tentatively TRBD1 (6 bases). CDR1 is LGHNA, CDR2 YNFKEQ, per germline. The CDR3 contains 13 residues. The germline V and J ends were trimmed by 5 bases and 7 bases, with 12 bases remaining between them. CDR3 loop: CASSGGLENEQFF. In DNA form, the CDR3 reads TGTGCCAGCAGCGGGGGCCTGGAGAATGAGCAGTTCTTC.

CDR3 in DNA: TGTGCCAGAAGCCCAGGTTCGGCGATTTACAATGAGCAGTTCTTC. It yields the protein CARSPGSAIYNEQFF. The V gene is TRBV7-5, the J gene TRBJ2-1; the table's TRBD1 call for D was not verified on the DNA. TRBV7-5 is a pseudogene locus. The CDR3 is 15 residues long.

J is TRBJ1-2 and V is TRBV7-3; 9 bases match TRBD1. The CDR3 extends over 13 amino acids. Looked up from germline, CDR1 is SGHTA and CDR2 is FQGTGA. V lost 5 bases, J lost 8 bases, and 6 bases stayed unmatched. The CDR3 reads CASSRDRAEGYTF. The CDR3 DNA sequence: TGTGCCAGCAGCAGGGACAGGGCAGAAGGCTACACCTTC. Together with reference TRBV7-3 and TRBJ1-2, the CDR3 gives the full variable domain: GAGVSQTPSNKVTEKGKYVELRCDPISGHTALYWYRQSLGQGPEFLIYFQGTGAADDSGLPNDRFFAVRPEGSVSTLKIQRTERGDSAVYLCASSRDRAEGYTFGSGTRLTVV.

The chain recombines TRBV5-5 with TRBJ1-1; no firm D call. From germline, CDR1 is SGHKS and CDR2 YYEKEE (reference sequence). This CDR3 comprises 14 residues. With 6 bases removed from V and 5 bases from J, the gap between germline ends came to 17 bases. The CDR3 sequence is CASTPEASGTEAFF. The CDR3 region has the DNA TGTGCCAGCACCCCTGAGGCTTCTGGGACTGAAGCTTTCTTT.

The chain links TRBV15 to TRBJ2-3; D may be TRBD2 (6 bases). V gave up 2 bases and J gave up 9 bases, with 21 bases separating them. Germline V gene data show CDR1 as LNHNV and CDR2 as YYDKDF (reference sequence). The CDR3 covers 16 residues. CDR3 DNA: TGTGCCACCAGCAGATCTCTCGCTCTCGGGGGAGGCACGCAGTATTTT. Translation: CATSRSLALGGGTQYF.